These T cell receptor beta chains were read from a single sample in a study of blood T cell repertoires in COVID-19. Method: immunoSEQ multiplex PCR; TCRdb's copy keeps in-frame clones and lacks some. This sample carries about 71,000 clones, approximately 90% of them seen once, and the ten largest clones take roughly 2%. Input material: peripheral blood. The source is a man under 40 with acute or convalescent COVID-19. The CDR3 runs from the conserved cysteine through the conserved F or W. Each record gives: D gene, J gene, V gene, clone size, CDR3 protein, CDR3 DNA. A D gene is named only where the DNA matches it firmly. Size values are once, few and many counts, or a class for expanded clones, and some rows have none.

>.|TRBJ2-5|TRBV29-1|few
CSVGGGVGIEETQYF
TGCAGCGTTGGTGGGGGCGTGGGGATTGAGGAGACCCAGTACTTC
>.|TRBJ2-7|TRBV5-1|.
CASSLAISYEQYF
TGCGCCAGCAGCTTGGCTATCTCCTACGAGCAGTACTTC
>TRBD1|TRBJ2-7|TRBV11-3|.
CASSRRQGVYEQYF
TGTGCCAGCAGTAGACGACAGGGAGTCTACGAGCAGTACTTC
>.|TRBJ1-6|TRBV6-2/TRBV6-3|.
CASSYLTGLEPLHF
TGTGCCAGCAGTTACCTGACAGGCCTCGAACCCCTCCACTTT
>TRBD1|TRBJ1-1|TRBV15|.
CATSRDTGDTEAFF
TGTGCCACCAGCAGAGACACAGGGGACACTGAAGCTTTCTTT
>TRBD2|TRBJ2-3|TRBV7-9|.
CASSLGAGGTDTQYF
TGTGCCAGCAGCTTAGGGGCGGGAGGCACAGATACGCAGTATTTT
>.|TRBJ2-5|TRBV27|.
CASSPAETQYF
TGTGCCAGCAGTCCAGCGGAGACCCAGTACTTC
>TRBD2|TRBJ2-7|TRBV7-8|.
CASSLGGGVSEQYF
TGTGCCAGCAGCTTAGGGGGGGGAGTAAGCGAGCAGTACTTC
>TRBD2|TRBJ2-1|TRBV5-5|.
CASSLGLAGGLTYNEQFF
TGTGCCAGCAGCTTGGGCCTAGCGGGAGGCCTTACCTACAATGAGCAGTTCTTC
>TRBD1|TRBJ2-1|TRBV6-5|once
CASRQGAWNEQFF
TGTGCCAGCAGACAGGGGGCCTGGAATGAGCAGTTCTTC
>.|TRBJ1-1|TRBV5-6|.
CASSRTSGPTEAFF
TGTGCCAGCAGCCGTACGAGCGGGCCCACTGAAGCTTTCTTT
>TRBD1|TRBJ1-5|TRBV19|.
CASSIGPGQGRSGRNQPQHF
TGTGCCAGTAGTATTGGGCCGGGACAGGGGAGATCGGGACGCAATCAGCCCCAGCATTTT
>.|TRBJ1-5|TRBV12-3/TRBV12-4|.
CASSVNEGFPQHF
TGTGCCAGCAGTGTAAACGAGGGCTTTCCCCAGCATTTT
>.|TRBJ1-4|TRBV5-1|.
CASSLDGGASNEKLFF
TGCGCCAGCAGCTTGGACGGGGGGGCATCGAATGAAAAACTGTTTTTT
>.|TRBJ2-5|TRBV5-1|.
CASTNSGTQETQYF
TGCGCCAGCACCAATAGCGGTACCCAAGAGACCCAGTACTTC
>TRBD2|TRBJ2-1|TRBV2|.
CASWGLAGGEQFF
TGTGCCAGCTGGGGACTAGCGGGAGGAGAGCAGTTCTTC
>.|TRBJ2-5|TRBV19|.
CASSTDTQETQYF
TGTGCCAGTAGTACGGACACTCAAGAGACCCAGTACTTC
>.|TRBJ1-1|TRBV7-2|.
CASRSGVGAFF
TGTGCCAGCAGGTCAGGGGTCGGAGCTTTCTTT
>TRBD2|TRBJ2-1|TRBV5-1|.
CASSQAGPSYNEQFF
TGCGCCAGCAGCCAAGCGGGACCTTCCTACAATGAGCAGTTCTTC
>TRBD1|TRBJ1-5|TRBV3-1/TRBV3-2|.
CASSQDGRGRDQPQHF
TGTGCCAGCAGCCAAGATGGCAGGGGGAGAGATCAGCCCCAGCATTTT
>TRBD1|TRBJ2-1|TRBV7-9|.
CASSLATGAEQFF
TGTGCCAGCAGCTTAGCCACAGGGGCTGAGCAGTTCTTC
>.|TRBJ1-1|TRBV4-1|few
CASSQDQGNTEAFF
TGCGCCAGCAGCCAAGATCAGGGGAACACTGAAGCTTTCTTT
>.|TRBJ2-1|TRBV20-1|.
CSARQYNEQFF
TGCAGTGCTAGACAATACAATGAGCAGTTCTTC
>TRBD1|TRBJ1-4|TRBV5-4|.
CASSDRGHGNEKLFF
TGTGCCAGCAGCGACAGGGGGCATGGTAATGAAAAACTGTTTTTT
>TRBD1|TRBJ1-6|TRBV3-1/TRBV3-2|.
CASTPDRLDHSPLHF
TGTGCCAGCACCCCGGACAGGTTAGATCATTCACCCCTCCACTTT
>TRBD1|TRBJ1-1|TRBV3-1/TRBV3-2|.
CASSQFDRGFRAFF
TGTGCCAGCAGCCAATTCGACAGGGGTTTTCGGGCTTTCTTT
>.|TRBJ1-2|TRBV6-6|few
CASRPGSNYGYTF
TGTGCCAGCAGGCCCGGGTCCAACTATGGCTACACCTTC
>.|TRBJ1-4|TRBV19|.
CASSIIGATNEKLFF
TGTGCCAGTAGTATCATCGGAGCAACTAATGAAAAACTGTTTTTT
>TRBD1|TRBJ1-3|TRBV10-1|.
CASSHRGDRGNLCGNTIYF
TGCGCCAGCAGTCACCGGGGGGACAGGGGAAATCTTTGTGGAAACACCATATATTTT
>.|TRBJ1-3|TRBV5-1|.
CASSLWTATSGNTIYF
TGCGCCAGCAGCTTGTGGACTGCTACCTCTGGAAACACCATATATTTT
>TRBD2|TRBJ2-5|TRBV5-6|.
CASSLLGERGQETQYF
TGTGCCAGCAGCTTGCTTGGAGAGCGGGGGCAAGAGACCCAGTACTTC
>TRBD2|TRBJ2-2|TRBV4-1|few
CASSQDLGGRTNTGELFF
TGCGCCAGCAGCCAAGATCTCGGCGGGAGAACGAACACCGGGGAGCTGTTTTTT
>TRBD2|TRBJ2-1|TRBV6-2/TRBV6-3|.
CASSYSPPGLRLYNEQFF
TGTGCCAGCAGTTACTCACCGCCGGGACTACGACTCTACAATGAGCAGTTCTTC
>.|TRBJ2-7|TRBV25-1|.
CASSRGGSSYEQYF
TGTGCCAGCAGTCGAGGGGGAAGTAGCTACGAGCAGTACTTC
>.|TRBJ2-7|TRBV30|.
CAWSRGTYEQYF
TGTGCCTGGAGTCGGGGGACCTACGAGCAGTACTTC
>TRBD2|TRBJ2-7|TRBV5-4|.
CASSTTSGVAYEQYF
TGTGCCAGCAGCACCACTAGCGGGGTAGCCTACGAGCAGTACTTC
>.|TRBJ1-6|TRBV5-4|.
CASSSRKDRSLNSPLHF
TGTGCCAGCAGCTCGCGCAAAGACAGAAGCCTAAATTCACCCCTCCACTTT
>.|TRBJ1-2|TRBV30|.
CAQGNYGYTF
TGTGCCCAGGGGAACTATGGCTACACCTTC
>TRBD2|TRBJ2-2|TRBV5-1|.
CASSFGTSGTGELFF
TGCGCCAGCAGCTTCGGGACTAGCGGGACCGGGGAGCTGTTTTTT
>TRBD1|TRBJ1-6|TRBV18|once
CASSPQGADNSPLHF
TGTGCCAGCTCACCACAGGGGGCAGATAATTCACCCCTCCACTTT
>.|TRBJ2-5|TRBV19|.
CASSISPGQETQYF
TGTGCCAGTAGTATCAGTCCAGGGCAAGAGACCCAGTACTTC
>TRBD1|TRBJ1-1|TRBV9|.
CASSIQGAAEAFF
TGTGCCAGCAGCATTCAGGGGGCGGCTGAAGCTTTCTTT
>TRBD2|TRBJ2-3|TRBV5-1|.
CASSPSPSGGATDTQYF
TGCGCCAGCAGTCCATCTCCTAGCGGGGGGGCAACAGATACGCAGTATTTT
>.|TRBJ2-7|TRBV4-3|.
CASSQDRDSAYEQYF
TGCGCCAGCAGCCAAGACCGGGACTCGGCCTACGAGCAGTACTTC
>.|TRBJ2-2|TRBV7-3|.
CASSLVHTGELFF
TGTGCCAGCAGCCTAGTCCACACCGGGGAGCTGTTTTTT
>TRBD1|TRBJ2-1|TRBV18|.
CASSPGQGIYNEQFF
TGTGCCAGCTCACCCGGACAGGGAATTTACAATGAGCAGTTCTTC
>TRBD1|TRBJ2-3|TRBV27|.
CASSYRGPTDTQYF
TGTGCCAGCAGTTACAGGGGTCCCACAGATACGCAGTATTTT
>TRBD1|TRBJ2-7|TRBV7-9|.
CASRGQGEQYF
TGTGCCAGCAGAGGACAGGGCGAGCAGTACTTC
>.|TRBJ1-2|TRBV19|.
CASSIDTGFSGYTF
TGTGCCAGTAGTATAGATACAGGGTTCTCTGGCTACACCTTC
>.|TRBJ1-1|TRBV5-4|.
CASSLDATGKNTEAFF
TGTGCCAGCAGCTTGGACGCCACAGGCAAAAACACTGAAGCTTTCTTT
>TRBD1|TRBJ1-1|TRBV12-5|.
CASGLGQGGSNTEAFF
TGTGCTAGTGGCCTTGGACAGGGAGGATCCAACACTGAAGCTTTCTTT